These T cell receptor beta chains were read from a single sample in a study of blood T cell repertoires in COVID-19. The data were produced by immunoSEQ multiplex PCR, yet TCRdb's version contains in-frame clones alone and is incomplete. Found here are 200,000 to 250,000 clones, about nine tenths of them singletons; the top ten hold about 2.2%. Source material: peripheral blood. The receptors here all came from a man aged 25-40 years who had recovered from COVID-19. Both conserved end residues are part of each CDR3. A D gene is named only where the DNA matches it firmly. A row's size may be missing; if present it is once, few, many or a size class.

.	TRBV6-2/TRBV6-3	TRBD1	TRBJ1-5	CASSQTGGGNQPQHF	TGTGCCAGCAGCCAGACAGGGGGCGGCAATCAGCCCCAGCATTTT
.	TRBV6-6	.	TRBJ1-4	CASSWAGINEKLFF	TGTGCCAGCAGTTGGGCAGGGATAAATGAAAAACTGTTTTTT
.	TRBV29-1	.	TRBJ2-6	CSVDSSGANVLTF	TGCAGCGTTGATTCATCTGGGGCCAACGTCCTGACTTTC
.	TRBV7-7	.	TRBJ1-2	CASPMGYTF	TGTGCCAGCCCTATGGGCTACACCTTC
.	TRBV11-2	.	TRBJ1-1	CASSPSIRAFF	TGTGCCAGCAGCCCTAGTATAAGGGCTTTCTTT
.	TRBV6-5	.	TRBJ1-1	CASRILGENTEAFF	TGTGCCAGCAGAATCTTAGGGGAGAACACTGAAGCTTTCTTT
.	TRBV27	TRBD1	TRBJ2-7	CASSSGQEGKYEQYF	TGTGCCAGCAGTTCGGGACAGGAGGGAAAATACGAGCAGTACTTC
.	TRBV5-4	TRBD1	TRBJ1-2	CASSSTGQDHYGYTF	TGTGCCAGCAGCTCCACCGGACAGGACCACTATGGCTACACCTTC
.	TRBV27	.	TRBJ1-3	CASSPGGEGNTIYF	TGTGCCAGCAGCCCCGGGGGGGAAGGAAACACCATATATTTT
.	TRBV3-1/TRBV3-2	TRBD1	TRBJ1-2	CASSVAGTGGDYGYTF	TGTGCCAGCAGCGTCGCCGGGACAGGGGGGGACTATGGCTACACCTTC
.	TRBV10-1	.	TRBJ1-3	CASSEFSTVYSGNTIYF	TGCGCCAGCAGTGAATTCTCGACAGTCTACTCTGGAAACACCATATATTTT
once	TRBV5-8	TRBD1	TRBJ1-1	CASSRGQGHTEAFF	TGTGCCAGCAGCCGAGGACAGGGTCACACTGAAGCTTTCTTT
.	TRBV6-1	.	TRBJ1-1	CASSEQGGEAFF	TGTGCCAGCAGTGAACAGGGCGGTGAAGCTTTCTTT
.	TRBV25-1	.	TRBJ1-2	CASSENLERGYTF	TGTGCCAGCAGTGAGAACCTAGAACGGGGCTACACCTTC
few	TRBV27	.	TRBJ1-5	CASRGVNQPQHF	TGTGCCAGCAGGGGCGTCAATCAGCCCCAGCATTTT
once	TRBV2	.	TRBJ2-7	CASSAETYEQYF	TGTGCCAGCAGTGCTGAGACCTACGAGCAGTACTTC
.	TRBV18	.	TRBJ2-5	CASSRLQETQYF	TGTGCCAGCTCACGGCTGCAAGAGACCCAGTACTTC
.	TRBV6-1	TRBD1	TRBJ2-4	CASSDGGTGVDIQYF	TGTGCCAGCAGTGACGGGGGGACAGGGGTAGACATTCAGTACTTC
.	TRBV7-9	TRBD2	TRBJ2-7	CASSLEVEAGGSYEQYF	TGTGCCAGCAGCTTAGAGGTAGAAGCGGGGGGCTCCTACGAGCAGTACTTC
once	TRBV5-1	.	TRBJ2-7	CASSFAGPNYEQYF	TGCGCCAGCAGCTTCGCGGGACCCAACTACGAGCAGTACTTC
.	TRBV15	.	TRBJ2-7	CATSRDPGDGQYF	TGTGCCACCAGCAGAGATCCGGGGGATGGGCAGTACTTC
.	TRBV6-2/TRBV6-3	TRBD1	TRBJ1-4	CASSYPNNDRAGGEKLFF	TGTGCCAGCAGTTACCCAAACAATGACAGGGCCGGAGGCGAAAAACTGTTTTTT
.	TRBV19	.	TRBJ1-5	CASSERDAGNQPQHF	TGTGCCAGCTCGGAGAGGGATGCGGGCAATCAGCCCCAGCATTTT
.	TRBV6-5	.	TRBJ2-7	CASSSGNEQYF	TGTGCCAGCAGTTCAGGGAACGAGCAGTACTTC
.	TRBV25-1	.	TRBJ1-2	CASSELGQSAGGYTF	TGTGCCAGCAGTGAGCTGGGCCAGTCCGCGGGGGGCTACACCTTC
.	TRBV11-2	TRBD1	TRBJ2-7	CASSPAPQGPSYEQYF	TGTGCCAGCAGCCCAGCCCCACAGGGGCCGTCCTACGAGCAGTACTTC
.	TRBV5-8	.	TRBJ1-5	CASSSRRGDQPQHF	TGTGCCAGCAGCTCCCGTCGGGGGGATCAGCCCCAGCATTTT
.	TRBV4-1	.	TRBJ2-7	CASSLTLGDEQYF	TGCGCCAGCAGCCTGACCCTAGGGGACGAGCAGTACTTC
.	TRBV11-3	.	TRBJ1-1	CASSLGGAENTEAFF	TGTGCCAGCAGCTTAGGCGGGGCGGAGAACACTGAAGCTTTCTTT
.	TRBV11-3	TRBD1	TRBJ2-7	CASSFGTGSAYEQYF	TGTGCCAGCAGCTTCGGGACAGGGAGTGCCTACGAGCAGTACTTC
.	TRBV18	.	TRBJ1-3	CASSGGTFSGNTIYF	TGTGCCAGCTCAGGGGGGACCTTCTCTGGAAACACCATATATTTT
.	TRBV6-5	.	TRBJ1-2	CASSTIANYGYTF	TGTGCCAGCAGTACTATAGCTAACTATGGCTACACCTTC
.	TRBV28	TRBD1	TRBJ1-2	CAIQKTGGVYGYTF	TGTGCCATCCAAAAGACAGGGGGGGTCTATGGCTACACCTTC
.	TRBV27	.	TRBJ1-1	CASSWSRGNTEAFF	TGTGCCAGCAGTTGGTCGCGGGGGAACACTGAAGCTTTCTTT
.	TRBV19	.	TRBJ2-7	CASSFRVPYEQYF	TGTGCCAGTAGTTTCCGGGTTCCCTACGAGCAGTACTTC
few	TRBV5-4	TRBD1	TRBJ1-6	CASSWGTGVSSPLHF	TGTGCCAGCAGCTGGGGGACAGGGGTGAGTTCACCCCTCCACTTT
.	TRBV18	.	TRBJ2-7	CASSPGTPVSYEQYF	TGTGCCAGCTCACCAGGGACACCCGTTTCCTACGAGCAGTACTTC